Here is one T cell receptor (beta chain) with its context. Its antigen remains unknown. The sample comes from a study of blood T cells in healthy people across ages. Study in general: Per two T cells, template switching captured roughly one barcoded beta molecule.

Per the germline V gene, CDR1 is SGHRS and CDR2 is YFSETQ. The CDR3 is 17 amino acids. After removal of 4 bases from V and 7 bases from J, the junction contained 17 bases not matched to a gene. Whole-study results and caveats: The fall in TCR beta diversity per million T cells was roughly linear with age.

Primed by a sample-barcoded 5' primer and a J-beta primer mix, a second PCR proceeded for 7 to 11 cycles. At least 2.5 million CDR3-containing paired-end reads were obtained per sample. TCRdb ran MiXCR on the 5' RACE reads and lists one entry per CDR3 protein. Among hundreds of thousands of distinct CDR3 sequences listed, about half were seen once. The clonotype was recovered from a woman aged 55-70 years in good health. The chain employs TRBV5-1 and TRBJ2-7; 10 nucleotides align to TRBD2. Sequenced: blood. CDR3 in DNA: TGCGCCAGCAGCCATCCCTCTGGACTAGCGGTGTACAATGAGCAGTACTTC. Protein sequence: CASSHPSGLAVYNEQYF.